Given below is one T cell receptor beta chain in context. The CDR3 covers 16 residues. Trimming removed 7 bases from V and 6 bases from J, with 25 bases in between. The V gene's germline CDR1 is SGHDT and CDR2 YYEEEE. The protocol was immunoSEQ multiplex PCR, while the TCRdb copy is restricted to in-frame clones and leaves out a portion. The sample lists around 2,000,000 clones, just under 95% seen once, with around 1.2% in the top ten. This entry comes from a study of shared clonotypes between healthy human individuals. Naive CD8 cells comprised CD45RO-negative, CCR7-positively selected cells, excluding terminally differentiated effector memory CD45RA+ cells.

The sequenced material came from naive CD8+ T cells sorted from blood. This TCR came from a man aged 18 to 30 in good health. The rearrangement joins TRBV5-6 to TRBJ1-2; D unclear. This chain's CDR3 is CASVRLGPEGRDGYTF. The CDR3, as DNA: TGTGCCAGCGTACGTTTAGGGCCTGAAGGTAGAGATGGCTACACCTTC.